The present TCR beta chain was sequenced within a study of T-cell reconstitution after alpha-beta-depleted transplantation in children. This clonotype showed up just a few times. Library preparation (for TCRbeta) was performed with unique molecular identifiers. TCRdb re-called the PCR reads through MiXCR, storing one row per CDR3 protein. The sample carries about 410,000 distinct CDR3 sequences, about a fifth recorded once. The germline V gene has CDR1 MNHEY and CDR2 SMNVEV (reference sequence). V lost 3 bases and J 6 bases, leaving 7 bases between the germline ends. This CDR3 has 12 amino acids. This chain connects TRBV27 to TRBJ2-3; no clear D gene. The receptor's source is a human donor who donated a stem cell graft to a child with acute myeloid leukemia. Sample: PBMCs from the stem cell graft donor, taken from the stem cell graft. Here the CDR3 reads CASSFLRDTQYF. CDR3 nucleotides: TGTGCCAGCAGTTTCCTAAGGGATACGCAGTATTTT.